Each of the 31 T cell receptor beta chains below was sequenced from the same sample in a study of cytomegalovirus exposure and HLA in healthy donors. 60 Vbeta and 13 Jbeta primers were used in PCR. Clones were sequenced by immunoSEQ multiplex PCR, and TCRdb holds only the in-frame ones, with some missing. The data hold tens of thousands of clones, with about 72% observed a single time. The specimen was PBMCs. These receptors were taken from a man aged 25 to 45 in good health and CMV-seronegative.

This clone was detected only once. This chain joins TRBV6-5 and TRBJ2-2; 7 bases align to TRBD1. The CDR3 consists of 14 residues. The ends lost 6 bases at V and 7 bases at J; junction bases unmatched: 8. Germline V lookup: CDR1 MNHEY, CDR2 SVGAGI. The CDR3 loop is CASRPDRLVGELFF. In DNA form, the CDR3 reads TGTGCCAGCAGACCGGACAGGCTTGTCGGGGAGCTGTTTTTT.

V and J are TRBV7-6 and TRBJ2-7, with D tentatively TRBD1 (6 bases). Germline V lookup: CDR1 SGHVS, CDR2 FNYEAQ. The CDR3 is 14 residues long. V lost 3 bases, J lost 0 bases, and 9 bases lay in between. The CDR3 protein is CASSFWGPSYEQYF. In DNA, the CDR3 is TGTGCCAGCAGCTTTTGGGGGCCCTCCTACGAGCAGTACTTC.

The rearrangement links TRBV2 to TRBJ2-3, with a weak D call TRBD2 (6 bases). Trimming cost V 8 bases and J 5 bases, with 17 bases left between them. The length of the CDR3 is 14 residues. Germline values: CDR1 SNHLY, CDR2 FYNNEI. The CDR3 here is CASQTSYVRDTQYF. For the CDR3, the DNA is TGTGCCAGCCAAACTAGCTACGTCAGAGATACGCAGTATTTT.

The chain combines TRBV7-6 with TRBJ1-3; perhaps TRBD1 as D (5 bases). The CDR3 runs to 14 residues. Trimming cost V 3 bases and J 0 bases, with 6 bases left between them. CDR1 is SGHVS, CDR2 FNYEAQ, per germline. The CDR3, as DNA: TGTGCCAGCAGCTTGGGGCCCTCTGGAAACACCATATATTTT. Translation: CASSLGPSGNTIYF.

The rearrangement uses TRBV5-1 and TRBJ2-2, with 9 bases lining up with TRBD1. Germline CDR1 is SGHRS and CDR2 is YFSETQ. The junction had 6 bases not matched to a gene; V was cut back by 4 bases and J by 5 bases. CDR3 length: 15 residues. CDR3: CASSTGQGSTGELFF. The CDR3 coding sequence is TGCGCCAGCAGCACGGGACAGGGCTCGACCGGGGAGCTGTTTTTT.

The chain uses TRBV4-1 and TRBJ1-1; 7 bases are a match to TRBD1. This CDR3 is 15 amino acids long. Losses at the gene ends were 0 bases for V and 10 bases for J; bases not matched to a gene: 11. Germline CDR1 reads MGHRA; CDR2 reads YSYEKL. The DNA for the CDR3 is TGCGCCAGCAGCCAAGATACCCGGGACAGCTTCCGAGCTTTCTTT. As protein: CASSQDTRDSFRAFF.

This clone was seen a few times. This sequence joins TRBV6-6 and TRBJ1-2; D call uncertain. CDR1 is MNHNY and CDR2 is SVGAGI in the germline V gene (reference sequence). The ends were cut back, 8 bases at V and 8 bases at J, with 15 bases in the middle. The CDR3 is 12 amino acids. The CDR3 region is CASGYRGGGYTF. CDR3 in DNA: TGTGCCAGCGGCTACCGGGGAGGAGGCTACACCTTC.

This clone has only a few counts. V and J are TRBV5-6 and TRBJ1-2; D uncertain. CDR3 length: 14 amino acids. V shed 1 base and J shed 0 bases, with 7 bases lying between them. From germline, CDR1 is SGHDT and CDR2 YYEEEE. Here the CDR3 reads CASSLTLSNYGYTF. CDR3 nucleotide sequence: TGTGCCAGCAGCTTGACATTATCTAACTATGGCTACACCTTC.

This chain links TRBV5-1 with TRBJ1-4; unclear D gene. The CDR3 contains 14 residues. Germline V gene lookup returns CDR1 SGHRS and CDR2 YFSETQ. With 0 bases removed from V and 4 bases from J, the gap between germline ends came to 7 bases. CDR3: CASSLAGINEKLFF. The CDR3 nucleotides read TGCGCCAGCAGCTTGGCCGGGATTAATGAAAAACTGTTTTTT.

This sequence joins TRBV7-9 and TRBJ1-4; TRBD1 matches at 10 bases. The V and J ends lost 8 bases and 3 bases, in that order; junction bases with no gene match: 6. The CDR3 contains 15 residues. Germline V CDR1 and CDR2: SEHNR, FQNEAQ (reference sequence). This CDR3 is CASGLGQGANEKLFF. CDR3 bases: TGTGCCAGCGGCCTTGGACAGGGGGCTAATGAAAAACTGTTTTTT. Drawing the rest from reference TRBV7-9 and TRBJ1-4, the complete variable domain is DTGVSQNPRHKITKRGQNVTFRCDPISEHNRLYWYRQTLGQGPEFLTYFQNEAQLEKSRLLSDRFSAERPKGSFSTLEIQRTEQGDSAMYLCASGLGQGANEKLFFGSGTQLSVL.

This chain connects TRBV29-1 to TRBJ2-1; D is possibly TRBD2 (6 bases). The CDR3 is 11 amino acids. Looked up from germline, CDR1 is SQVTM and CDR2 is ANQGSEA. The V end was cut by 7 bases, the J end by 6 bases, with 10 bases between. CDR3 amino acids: CSGREINEQFF. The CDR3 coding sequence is TGCAGCGGACGGGAGATCAATGAGCAGTTCTTC.

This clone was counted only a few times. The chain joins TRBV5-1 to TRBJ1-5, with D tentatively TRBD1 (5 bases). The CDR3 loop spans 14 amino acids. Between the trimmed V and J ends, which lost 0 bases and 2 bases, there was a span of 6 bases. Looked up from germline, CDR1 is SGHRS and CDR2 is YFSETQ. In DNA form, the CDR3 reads TGCGCCAGCAGCTTGGAAGGGGGCAATCAGCCCCAGCATTTT. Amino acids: CASSLEGGNQPQHF.

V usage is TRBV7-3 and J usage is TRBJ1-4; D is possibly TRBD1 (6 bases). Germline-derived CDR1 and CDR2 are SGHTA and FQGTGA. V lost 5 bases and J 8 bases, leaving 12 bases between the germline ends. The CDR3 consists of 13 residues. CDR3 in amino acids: CASSPSRGEKLFF. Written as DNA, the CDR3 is TGTGCCAGCAGCCCATCGAGGGGGGAAAAACTGTTTTTT.

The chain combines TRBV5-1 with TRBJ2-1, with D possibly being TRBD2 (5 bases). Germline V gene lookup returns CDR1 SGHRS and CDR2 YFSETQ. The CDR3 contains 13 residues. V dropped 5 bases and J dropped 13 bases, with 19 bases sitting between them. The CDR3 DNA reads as TGCGCCAGCAGTTCGAGTATCCGGGATCCCCAGTTCTTC. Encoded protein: CASSSSIRDPQFF.

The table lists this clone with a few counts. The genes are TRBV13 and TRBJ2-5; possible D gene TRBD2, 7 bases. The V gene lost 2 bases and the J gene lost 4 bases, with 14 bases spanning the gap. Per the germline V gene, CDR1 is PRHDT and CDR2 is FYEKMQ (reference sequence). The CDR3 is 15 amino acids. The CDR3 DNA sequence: TGTGCCAGCAGCTTATTCGCCGGGGGGCCAGAGACCCAGTACTTC. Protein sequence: CASSLFAGGPETQYF.

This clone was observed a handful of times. The CDR3, as DNA: TGTGCCAGCAGCCAGACTAGCGGGATCTCCGGTGATACGCAGTATTTT. Translated: CASSQTSGISGDTQYF. The chain recombines TRBV11-2 with TRBJ2-3; 11 bases fit TRBD2. V was pared by 5 bases and J by 6 bases, with 10 bases of the junction left unmatched. CDR1 and CDR2 (germline): SGHAT, FQNNGV. The CDR3 runs to 16 residues.

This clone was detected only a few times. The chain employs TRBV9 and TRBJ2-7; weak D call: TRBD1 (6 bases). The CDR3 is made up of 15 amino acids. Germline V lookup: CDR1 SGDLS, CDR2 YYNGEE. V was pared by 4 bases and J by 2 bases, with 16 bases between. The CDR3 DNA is TGTGCCAGCAGCCTCGGGACAATTGATCCCTACGAGCAGTACTTC. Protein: CASSLGTIDPYEQYF.

Here the CDR3 DNA reads TGTGCCAGCAGCTTAGAGTTGGGGGGAGAACGGAATGAGCAGTTCTTC. It specifies CASSLELGGERNEQFF. This chain connects TRBV7-8 to TRBJ2-1; the D gene is possibly TRBD2 (6 bases). CDR1 SGHVS and CDR2 FQNEAQ come from the germline V gene. This CDR3 is 16 amino acids long. V was pared by 1 base and J by 7 bases, with 17 bases between. The variable domain in full, with the rest retrieved from reference TRBV7-8 and TRBJ2-1, is GAGVSQSPRYKVAKRGQDVALRCDPISGHVSLFWYQQALGQGPEFLTYFQNEAQLDKSGLPSDRFFAERPEGSVSTLKIQRTQQEDSAVYLCASSLELGGERNEQFFGPGTRLTVL.

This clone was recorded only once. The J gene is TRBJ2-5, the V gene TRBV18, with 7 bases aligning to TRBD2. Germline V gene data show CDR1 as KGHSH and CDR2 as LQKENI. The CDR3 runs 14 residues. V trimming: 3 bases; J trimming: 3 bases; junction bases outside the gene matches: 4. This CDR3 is CASSPTGGKETQYF. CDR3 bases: TGTGCCAGCTCACCTACCGGGGGGAAAGAGACCCAGTACTTC.

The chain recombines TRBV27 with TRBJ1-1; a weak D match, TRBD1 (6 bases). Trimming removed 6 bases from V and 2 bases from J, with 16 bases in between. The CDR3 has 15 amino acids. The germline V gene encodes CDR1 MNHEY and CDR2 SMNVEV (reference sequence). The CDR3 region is CASSPWTDLNTEAFF. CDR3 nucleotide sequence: TGTGCCAGCAGCCCATGGACAGACCTAAACACTGAAGCTTTCTTT.

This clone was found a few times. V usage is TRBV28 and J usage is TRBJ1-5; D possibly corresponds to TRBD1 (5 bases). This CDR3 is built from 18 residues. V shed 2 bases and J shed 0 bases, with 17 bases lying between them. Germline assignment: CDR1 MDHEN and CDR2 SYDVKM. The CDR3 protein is CASSLGSAGHYSNQPQHF. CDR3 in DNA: TGTGCCAGCAGTTTAGGCTCAGCCGGACACTATAGCAATCAGCCCCAGCATTTT.

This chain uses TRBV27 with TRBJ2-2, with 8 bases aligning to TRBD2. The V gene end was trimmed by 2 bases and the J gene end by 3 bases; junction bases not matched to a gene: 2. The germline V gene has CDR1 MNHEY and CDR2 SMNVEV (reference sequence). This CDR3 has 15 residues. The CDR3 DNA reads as TGTGCCAGCAGTTTAGAAGCGGGAGACACCGGGGAGCTGTTTTTT. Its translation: CASSLEAGDTGELFF.

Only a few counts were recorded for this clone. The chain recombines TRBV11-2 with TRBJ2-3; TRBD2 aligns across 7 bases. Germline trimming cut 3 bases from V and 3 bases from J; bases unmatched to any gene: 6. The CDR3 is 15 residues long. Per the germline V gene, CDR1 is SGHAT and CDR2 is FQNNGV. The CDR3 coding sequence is TGTGCCAGCAGCTTCGCTAGCGGTAAAACAGATACGCAGTATTTT. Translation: CASSFASGKTDTQYF.

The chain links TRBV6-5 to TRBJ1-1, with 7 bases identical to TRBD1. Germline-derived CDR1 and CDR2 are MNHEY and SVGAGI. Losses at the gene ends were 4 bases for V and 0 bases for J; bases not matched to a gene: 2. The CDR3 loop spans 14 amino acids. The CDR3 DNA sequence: TGTGCCAGCAGTTCGACAGGGATGAACACTGAAGCTTTCTTT. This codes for CASSSTGMNTEAFF.

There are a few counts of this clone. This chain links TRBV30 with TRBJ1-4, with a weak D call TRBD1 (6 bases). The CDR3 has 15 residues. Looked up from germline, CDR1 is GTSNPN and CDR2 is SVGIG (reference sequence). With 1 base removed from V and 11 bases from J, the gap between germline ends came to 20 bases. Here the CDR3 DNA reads TGTGCCTGGAGTGCGGGACACCCTAAGTCACAGAAACTGTTTTTT. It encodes CAWSAGHPKSQKLFF.

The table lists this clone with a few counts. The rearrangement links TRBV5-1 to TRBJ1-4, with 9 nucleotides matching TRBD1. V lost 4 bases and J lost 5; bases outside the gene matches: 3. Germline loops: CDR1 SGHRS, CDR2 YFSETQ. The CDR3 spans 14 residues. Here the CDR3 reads CASSETGGNEKLFF. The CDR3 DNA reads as TGCGCCAGCAGCGAGACAGGGGGAAATGAAAAACTGTTTTTT. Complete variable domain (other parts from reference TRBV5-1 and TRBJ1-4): KAGVTQTPRYLIKTRGQQVTLSCSPISGHRSVSWYQQTPGQGLQFLFEYFSETQRNKGNFPGRFSGRQFSNSRSEMNVSTLELGDSALYLCASSETGGNEKLFFGSGTQLSVL.

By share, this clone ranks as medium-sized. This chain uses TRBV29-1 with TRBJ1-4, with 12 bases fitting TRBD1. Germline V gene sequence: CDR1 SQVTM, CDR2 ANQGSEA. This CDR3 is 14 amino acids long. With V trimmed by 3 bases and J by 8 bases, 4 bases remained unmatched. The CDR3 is CSVDPGQGAEKLFF. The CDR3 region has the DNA TGCAGCGTTGACCCGGGACAGGGGGCCGAAAAACTGTTTTTT.

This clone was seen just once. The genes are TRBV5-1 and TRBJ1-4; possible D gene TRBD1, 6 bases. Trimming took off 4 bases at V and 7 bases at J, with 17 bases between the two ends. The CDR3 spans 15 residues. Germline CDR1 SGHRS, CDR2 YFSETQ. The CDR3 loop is CASSPLQGGGEKLFF. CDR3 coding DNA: TGCGCCAGCAGCCCATTACAGGGCGGAGGTGAAAAACTGTTTTTT.

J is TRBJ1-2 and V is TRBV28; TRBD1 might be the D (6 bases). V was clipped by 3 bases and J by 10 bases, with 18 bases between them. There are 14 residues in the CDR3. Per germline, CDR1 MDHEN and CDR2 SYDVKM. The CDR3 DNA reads TGTGCCAGCAGTTTTTTAGGGGACATCGGTGCCTACACCTTC. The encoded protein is CASSFLGDIGAYTF.

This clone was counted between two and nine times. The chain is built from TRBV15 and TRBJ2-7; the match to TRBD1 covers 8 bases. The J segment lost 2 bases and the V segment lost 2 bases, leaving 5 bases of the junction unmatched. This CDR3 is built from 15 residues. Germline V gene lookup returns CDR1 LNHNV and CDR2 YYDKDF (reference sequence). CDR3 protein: CATSRLDRATYEQYF. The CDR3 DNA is TGTGCCACCAGCAGATTGGACAGGGCAACCTACGAGCAGTACTTC. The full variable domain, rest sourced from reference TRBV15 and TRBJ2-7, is DAMVIQNPRYQVTQFGKPVTLSCSQTLNHNVMYWYQQKSSQAPKLLFHYYDKDFNNEADTPDNFQSRRPNTSFCFLDIRSPGLGDTAMYLCATSRLDRATYEQYFGPGTRLTVT.

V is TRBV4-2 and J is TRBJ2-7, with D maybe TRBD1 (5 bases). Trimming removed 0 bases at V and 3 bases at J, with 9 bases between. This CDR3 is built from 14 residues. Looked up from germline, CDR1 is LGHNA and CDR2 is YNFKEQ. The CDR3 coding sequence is TGTGCCAGCAGCCAAGAAGCCAGGGACTACGAGCAGTACTTC. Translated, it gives CASSQEARDYEQYF.